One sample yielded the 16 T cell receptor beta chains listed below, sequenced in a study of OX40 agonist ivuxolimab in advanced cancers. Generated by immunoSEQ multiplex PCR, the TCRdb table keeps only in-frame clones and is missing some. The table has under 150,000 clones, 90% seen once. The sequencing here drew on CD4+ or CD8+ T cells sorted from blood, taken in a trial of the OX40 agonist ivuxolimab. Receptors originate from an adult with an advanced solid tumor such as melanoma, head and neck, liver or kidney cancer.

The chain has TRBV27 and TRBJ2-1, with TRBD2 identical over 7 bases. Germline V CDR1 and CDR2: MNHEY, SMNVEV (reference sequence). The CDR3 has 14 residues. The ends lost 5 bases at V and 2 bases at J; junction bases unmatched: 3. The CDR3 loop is CASSAGLAYNEQFF. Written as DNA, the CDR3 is TGTGCCAGCAGTGCTGGACTAGCCTACAATGAGCAGTTCTTC.

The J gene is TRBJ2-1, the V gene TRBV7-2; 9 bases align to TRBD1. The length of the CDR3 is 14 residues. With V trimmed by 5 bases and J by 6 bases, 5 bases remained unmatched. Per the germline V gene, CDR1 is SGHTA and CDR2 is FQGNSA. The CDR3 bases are TGTGCCAGCAGCCGGGACAGGGTGGGCAATGAGCAGTTCTTC. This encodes CASSRDRVGNEQFF.

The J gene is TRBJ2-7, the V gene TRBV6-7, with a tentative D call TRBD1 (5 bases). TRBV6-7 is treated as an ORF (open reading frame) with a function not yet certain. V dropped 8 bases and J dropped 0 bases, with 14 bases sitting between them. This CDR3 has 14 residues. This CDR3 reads CASFRQPYSYEQYF. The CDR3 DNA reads TGTGCCAGCTTCCGACAGCCCTACTCCTACGAGCAGTACTTC.

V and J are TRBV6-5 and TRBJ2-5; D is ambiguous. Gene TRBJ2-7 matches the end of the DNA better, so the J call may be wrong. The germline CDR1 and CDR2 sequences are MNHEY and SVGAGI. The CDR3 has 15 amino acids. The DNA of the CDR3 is TGTGCCAGCATAGGGCGCGCGAGCTTTCCCTACGAGCAGTACTTC. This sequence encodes CASIGRASFPYEQYF.

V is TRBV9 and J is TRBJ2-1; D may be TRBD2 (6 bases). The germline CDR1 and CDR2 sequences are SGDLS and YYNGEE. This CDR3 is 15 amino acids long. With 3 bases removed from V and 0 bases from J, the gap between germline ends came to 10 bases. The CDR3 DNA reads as TGTGCCAGCAGCGGCGGGCGGGGCTCCTACAATGAGCAGTTCTTC. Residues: CASSGGRGSYNEQFF.

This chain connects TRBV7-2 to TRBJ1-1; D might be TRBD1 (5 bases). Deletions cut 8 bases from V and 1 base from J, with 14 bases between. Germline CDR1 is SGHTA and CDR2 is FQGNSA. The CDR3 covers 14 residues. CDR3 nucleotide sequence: TGTGCCAGCGCTAGGCAGGGTCCGAACACTGAAGCTTTCTTT. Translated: CASARQGPNTEAFF. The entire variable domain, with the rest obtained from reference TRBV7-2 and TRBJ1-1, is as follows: GAGVSQSPSNKVTEKGKDVELRCDPISGHTALYWYRQSLGQGLEFLIYFQGNSAPDKSGLPSDRFSAERTGGSVSTLTIQRTQQEDSAVYLCASARQGPNTEAFFGQGTRLTVV.

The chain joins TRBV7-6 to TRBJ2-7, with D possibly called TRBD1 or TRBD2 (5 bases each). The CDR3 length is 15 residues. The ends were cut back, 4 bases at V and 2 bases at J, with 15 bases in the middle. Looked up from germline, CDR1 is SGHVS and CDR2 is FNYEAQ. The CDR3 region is CASSSRGRDAYEQYF. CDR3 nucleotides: TGTGCCAGCAGCTCCCGGGGAAGGGACGCCTACGAGCAGTACTTC.

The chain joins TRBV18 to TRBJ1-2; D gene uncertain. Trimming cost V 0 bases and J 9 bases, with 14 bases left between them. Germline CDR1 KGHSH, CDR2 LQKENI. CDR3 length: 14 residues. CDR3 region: CASSPPESRARYTF. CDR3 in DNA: TGTGCCAGCTCACCACCCGAATCCCGGGCACGCTACACCTTC.

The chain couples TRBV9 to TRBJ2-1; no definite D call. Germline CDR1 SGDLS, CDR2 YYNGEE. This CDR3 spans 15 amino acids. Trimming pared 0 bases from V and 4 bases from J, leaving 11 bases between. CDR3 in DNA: TGTGCCAGCAGCGTAGAAGGCAGGCCTTACAATGAGCAGTTCTTC. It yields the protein CASSVEGRPYNEQFF. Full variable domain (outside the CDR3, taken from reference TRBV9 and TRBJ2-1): DSGVTQTPKHLITATGQRVTLRCSPRSGDLSVYWYQQSLDQGLQFLIQYYNGEERAKGNILERFSAQQFPDLHSELNLSSLELGDSALYFCASSVEGRPYNEQFFGPGTRLTVL.

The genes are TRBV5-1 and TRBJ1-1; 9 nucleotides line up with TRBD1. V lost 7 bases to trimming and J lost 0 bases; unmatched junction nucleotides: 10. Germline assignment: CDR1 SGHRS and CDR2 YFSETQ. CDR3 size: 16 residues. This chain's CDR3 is CASSTGQGILNTEAFF. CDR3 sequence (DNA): TGCGCCAGCTCCACGGGACAGGGTATTTTGAACACTGAAGCTTTCTTT.

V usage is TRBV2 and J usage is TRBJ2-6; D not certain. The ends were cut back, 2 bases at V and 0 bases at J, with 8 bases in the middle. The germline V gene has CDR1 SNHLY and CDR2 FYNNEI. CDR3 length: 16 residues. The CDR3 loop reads CASSEFTASGANVLTF. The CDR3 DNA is TGTGCCAGCAGTGAATTCACGGCCTCTGGGGCCAACGTCCTGACTTTC. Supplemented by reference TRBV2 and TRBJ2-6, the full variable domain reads EPEVTQTPSHQVTQMGQEVILRCVPISNHLYFYWYRQILGQKVEFLVSFYNNEISEKSEIFDDQFSVERPDGSNFTLKIRSTKLEDSAMYFCASSEFTASGANVLTFGAGSRLTVL.

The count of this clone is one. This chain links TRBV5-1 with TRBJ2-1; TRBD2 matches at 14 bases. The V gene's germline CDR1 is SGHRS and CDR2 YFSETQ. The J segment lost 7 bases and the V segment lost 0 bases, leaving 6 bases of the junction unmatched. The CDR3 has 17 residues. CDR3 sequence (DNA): TGCGCCAGCAGCTTGGACACAGGACTAGCGGGAGGTAATGAGCAGTTCTTC. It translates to CASSLDTGLAGGNEQFF.

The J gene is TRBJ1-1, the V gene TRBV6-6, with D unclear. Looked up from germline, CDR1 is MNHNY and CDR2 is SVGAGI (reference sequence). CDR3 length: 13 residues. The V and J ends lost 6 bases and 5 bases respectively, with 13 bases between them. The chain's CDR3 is CASSPTSSTEAFF. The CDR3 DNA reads TGTGCCAGCAGCCCGACGTCCTCTACTGAAGCTTTCTTT.

The CDR3 DNA sequence: TGTGCCAGCAGTGACAGTTTGAACACTGAAGCTTTCTTT. Encoded protein: CASSDSLNTEAFF. This sequence joins TRBV2 and TRBJ1-1, with D unresolved. Per germline, CDR1 SNHLY and CDR2 FYNNEI. The CDR3 sequence is 13 residues long. The V gene lost 3 bases and the J gene lost 0 bases, with 5 bases spanning the gap.

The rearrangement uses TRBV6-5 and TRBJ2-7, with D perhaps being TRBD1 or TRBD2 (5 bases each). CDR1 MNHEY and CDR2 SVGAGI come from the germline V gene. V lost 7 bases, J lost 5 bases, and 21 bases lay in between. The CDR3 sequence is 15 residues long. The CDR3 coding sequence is TGTGCCAGCACCCCCCCCGGGACCTCGAGCCACGAGCAGTACTTC. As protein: CASTPPGTSSHEQYF.

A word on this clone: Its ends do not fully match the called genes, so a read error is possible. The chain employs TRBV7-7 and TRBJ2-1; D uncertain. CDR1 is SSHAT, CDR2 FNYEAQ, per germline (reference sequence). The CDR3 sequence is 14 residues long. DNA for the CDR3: TGTGCTAGCAGCCGCCCGACCGACCGGAATGAGCAGTTCTTC. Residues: CASSRPTDRNEQFF.